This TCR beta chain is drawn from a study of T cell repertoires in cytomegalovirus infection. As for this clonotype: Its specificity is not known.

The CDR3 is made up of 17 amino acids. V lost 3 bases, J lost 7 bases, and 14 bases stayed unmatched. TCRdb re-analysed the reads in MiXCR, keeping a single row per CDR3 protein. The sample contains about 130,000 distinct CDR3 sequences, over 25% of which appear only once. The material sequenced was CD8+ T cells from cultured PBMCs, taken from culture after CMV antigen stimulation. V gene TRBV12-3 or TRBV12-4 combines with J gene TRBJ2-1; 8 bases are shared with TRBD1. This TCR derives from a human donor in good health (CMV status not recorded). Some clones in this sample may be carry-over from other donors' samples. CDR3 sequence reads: CASSFFVARTGTNEQFF. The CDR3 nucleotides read TGTGCCAGCAGTTTCTTTGTTGCTAGGACAGGGACGAATGAGCAGTTCTTC.